A single sample gave rise to the 12 T cell receptor beta chains below, sequenced in a study of cytomegalovirus exposure and HLA in healthy donors. This PCR relied on a set of 60 Vbeta primers and 13 Jbeta primers. Here immunoSEQ multiplex PCR was the method, and the copy in TCRdb shows in-frame clones only, minus some. Among 210,000 or so clones listed, about 83% were seen once. The sample taken for sequencing was PBMCs. The receptors were gathered from a girl under 18 in good health and CMV-seronegative.

The genes are TRBV6-5 and TRBJ1-5, with a weak D call TRBD1 (5 bases). The V end lost 8 bases, the J end lost 2 bases, and 7 bases lay between the germline ends. Germline V gene data show CDR1 as MNHEY and CDR2 as SVGAGI. The CDR3 has 12 residues. The CDR3 sequence: CASGGGNQPQHF. The CDR3 DNA reads as TGTGCCAGCGGAGGGGGCAATCAGCCCCAGCATTTT.

J is TRBJ2-7 and V is TRBV27; 7 bases map to TRBD1. V was clipped by 7 bases and J by 1 base; unmatched bases: 4. CDR3 length equals 13 residues. Germline V gene data show CDR1 as MNHEY and CDR2 as SMNVEV (reference sequence). CDR3 bases: TGTGCCAGCAAACTGACAGGGTCCTACGAGCAGTACTTC. It is translated as CASKLTGSYEQYF.

This clone has a handful of counts. The chain uses TRBV5-8 and TRBJ1-4; 8 positions agree with TRBD1. The V gene end was trimmed by 0 bases and the J gene end by 8 bases; junction bases not matched to a gene: 12. This CDR3 comprises 17 residues. CDR1 and CDR2 from the germline V gene are SGHTS and YDEGEE. The CDR3 region has the DNA TGTGCCAGCAGCTTGGGACAGGGGCTGGCCAGGGGCGAAAAACTGTTTTTT. This translates into CASSLGQGLARGEKLFF.

The chain links TRBV19 to TRBJ2-2; D not resolved. V was shortened by 5 bases and J by 0 bases, with 19 bases between the two germline ends. The CDR3 has 18 amino acids. In germline, CDR1 is LNHDA, CDR2 SQIVND (reference sequence). This CDR3 is CASSRSVSRQTNTGELFF. The CDR3 DNA follows: TGTGCCAGTAGTCGCTCGGTTTCGCGGCAAACGAACACCGGGGAGCTGTTTTTT.

A word on this clone: Mismatch with germline at one junction end may stem from a read error. The CDR3 coding sequence is TGTGCCAGCAGCCTAGCGTCAAGCACAGATACGCAGTATTTT. Protein product: CASSLASSTDTQYF. V usage is TRBV7-2 and J usage is TRBJ2-3, with D possibly matching TRBD2 (6 bases). CDR1 and CDR2 from the germline V gene are SGHTA and FQGNSA. The CDR3 is 14 residues long.

The rearrangement links TRBV6-5 to TRBJ1-4; a weak D match, TRBD1 (6 bases). Trimming took off 4 bases at V and 8 bases at J, with 17 bases between the two ends. Germline values: CDR1 MNHEY, CDR2 SVGAGI. The CDR3 has 15 residues. CDR3 DNA sequence: TGTGCCAGCAGTTCCCAGGACAGAATGGGGGAAAAACTGTTTTTT. Translated, it gives CASSSQDRMGEKLFF.

Only a few counts were recorded for this clone. V is TRBV4-2 and J is TRBJ2-7, with a weak D call TRBD2 (5 bases). Per germline, CDR1 LGHNA and CDR2 YNFKEQ. Trimming stripped 2 bases from V and 1 base from J, with 9 bases between. This CDR3 spans 14 amino acids. CDR3 sequence (DNA): TGTGCCAGCAGCCAACGGGAAAATTCCTACGAGCAGTACTTC. Its translation is CASSQRENSYEQYF.

V gene TRBV28 combines with J gene TRBJ2-7; 13 nucleotides align to TRBD2. The trim removed 6 bases at V and 6 bases at J, leaving 8 bases unmatched. This CDR3 region has 15 residues. CDR1 MDHEN and CDR2 SYDVKM come from the germline V gene. This CDR3 is CASSRLGTSGAEQYF. CDR3 nucleotide sequence: TGTGCCAGCAGCCGCCTCGGGACTAGCGGGGCCGAGCAGTACTTC.

The chain links TRBV29-1 to TRBJ2-1; 10 bases line up with TRBD2. With V trimmed by 5 bases and J by 7 bases, 8 bases remained unmatched. Germline V gene sequence: CDR1 SQVTM, CDR2 ANQGSEA. The CDR3 extends over 14 amino acids. The CDR3 DNA reads TGCAGCGTTTCCCAGGGACTAGCGTCGAATGAGCAGTTCTTC. Translation gives CSVSQGLASNEQFF.

The gene calls are TRBV19 and TRBJ2-1; maybe TRBD2 (6 bases). The V gene lost 3 bases and the J gene lost 2 bases, with 11 bases spanning the gap. The CDR3 contains 15 residues. CDR1 is LNHDA and CDR2 is SQIVND in the germline V gene (reference sequence). CDR3 nucleotide sequence: TGTGCCAGTAGTATTCAAGGCGGGACCTACAATGAGCAGTTCTTC. Encoded protein: CASSIQGGTYNEQFF.

The chain is built from TRBV6-1 and TRBJ1-3; 11 nucleotides agree with TRBD1. CDR3 length: 14 amino acids. Trimming cost V 6 bases and J 4 bases; bases outside gene matches: 2. CDR1 and CDR2 (germline): MNHNS, SASEGT. The CDR3 region has the DNA TGTGCCAGCAGGGACAGGGGGCAAGGAAACACCATATATTTT. This codes for CASRDRGQGNTIYF.

This clone was found once. The chain has TRBV9 and TRBJ2-3, with 10 nucleotides matching TRBD1. Germline values: CDR1 SGDLS, CDR2 YYNGEE. The V and J ends lost 4 bases and 3 bases, in that order; junction bases with no gene match: 17. This CDR3 has 19 residues. CDR3 loop: CASSKRDRGLPARTDTQYF. The CDR3 nucleotides read TGTGCCAGCAGCAAAAGGGACAGGGGATTACCAGCCCGAACAGATACGCAGTATTTT.